Shown below are 29 T cell receptor beta chains from a single sample sequenced in a study of OX40 agonist ivuxolimab in advanced cancers. Clones were read by immunoSEQ multiplex PCR, and TCRdb kept only the in-frame ones, dropping some. The data contain over 85,000 clones, roughly nine tenths of them singletons. The sequenced sample was CD4+ or CD8+ T cells sorted from blood, obtained in a trial of the OX40 agonist ivuxolimab. These receptors were collected from an adult with an advanced solid tumor such as melanoma, head and neck, liver or kidney cancer.

The V gene is TRBV18, the J gene TRBJ2-5, with TRBD2 matching 12 bases. CDR1 and CDR2 (germline): KGHSH, LQKENI. The CDR3 spans 15 residues. Germline trimming cut 3 bases from V and 4 bases from J; bases unmatched to any gene: 3. The CDR3 DNA reads TGTGCCAGCTCACCGGGACTAGCGGGTTCAGAGACCCAGTACTTC. Its translation is CASSPGLAGSETQYF.

This sequence joins TRBV18 and TRBJ2-7, with 11 positions matching TRBD2. J was trimmed by 5 bases and V by 1 base; bases with no gene match: 4. The CDR3 spans 15 residues. Per the germline V gene, CDR1 is KGHSH and CDR2 is LQKENI. CDR3 in DNA: TGTGCCAGCTCACCACGGACTAGCGGGTATAACGAGCAGTACTTC. It is translated as CASSPRTSGYNEQYF.

This clone has just a few counts. The chain couples TRBV30 to TRBJ2-2, with 8 bases matching TRBD1. Germline CDR1 and CDR2: GTSNPN and SVGIG (reference sequence). Unmatched junction bases numbered 7, after V lost 6 bases and J lost 1 base. This CDR3 has 15 residues. In DNA, the CDR3 is TGTGCCTGCGACAGGGGCGAGGGGAACACCGGGGAGCTGTTTTTT. It is translated as CACDRGEGNTGELFF.

The V and J genes are TRBV6-5 and TRBJ2-7, with no clear D. This CDR3 is 13 amino acids long. V shed 6 bases and J shed 3 bases, with 12 bases lying between them. Per the germline V gene, CDR1 is MNHEY and CDR2 is SVGAGI. DNA of the CDR3: TGTGCCAGCAGAGCACCACTCAACTACGAGCAGTACTTC. Translation gives CASRAPLNYEQYF.

This clone was counted once. V and J are TRBV7-2 and TRBJ2-2; no clear D. The germline V gene encodes CDR1 SGHTA and CDR2 FQGNSA. This CDR3 contains 13 residues. Trimming shortened V by 4 bases and J by 4 bases, and 7 bases separated the two germline ends. This CDR3 reads CASSYFGTGELFF. Here the CDR3 DNA reads TGTGCCAGCAGCTACTTTGGCACCGGGGAGCTGTTTTTT.

CDR3 sequence: CASSPPTGESTEAFF. CDR3 bases: TGTGCCAGCTCACCACCGACGGGGGAGAGCACTGAAGCTTTCTTT. This chain links TRBV18 with TRBJ1-1; D perhaps matches TRBD1 (5 bases). The CDR3 length is 15 residues. From germline, CDR1 is KGHSH and CDR2 LQKENI. Trimming shortened V by 0 bases and J by 4 bases, and 12 bases separated the two germline ends. The full variable domain, with the rest looked up from reference TRBV18 and TRBJ1-1, is NAGVMQNPRHLVRRRGQEARLRCSPMKGHSHVYWYRQLPEEGLKFMVYLQKENIIDESGMPKERFSAEFPKEGPSILRIQQVVRGDSAAYFCASSPPTGESTEAFFGQGTRLTVV.

The chain employs TRBV6-5 and TRBJ1-5; a weak D match, TRBD1 (5 bases). V lost 6 bases, J lost 11 bases, and 20 bases lay in between. The CDR3 spans 14 residues. CDR1 and CDR2 (germline): MNHEY, SVGAGI. In DNA form, the CDR3 reads TGTGCCAGCAGCCGAACGGTGCAGGGTCATTCCCAGCATTTT. Encoded protein: CASSRTVQGHSQHF.

This chain links TRBV5-1 with TRBJ1-4; D remains ambiguous. The V gene lost 0 bases and the J gene lost 8 bases, with 14 bases spanning the gap. Per the germline V gene, CDR1 is SGHRS and CDR2 is YFSETQ. The CDR3 runs to 15 residues. CDR3 in DNA: TGCGCCAGCAGCTTGGCCGGCGGGGAAAACGAAAAACTGTTTTTT. Translation: CASSLAGGENEKLFF.

This chain links TRBV7-2 with TRBJ2-3, with 9 bases identical to TRBD2. The CDR3 is 17 residues long. The junction had 6 bases not matched to a gene; V was cut back by 2 bases and J by 0 bases. CDR1 and CDR2 from the germline V gene are SGHTA and FQGNSA. The CDR3 DNA is TGTGCCAGCAGCTTAAGGCTAGCGGGGTCTAGCACAGATACGCAGTATTTT. Its protein product is CASSLRLAGSSTDTQYF.

The rearrangement joins TRBV9 to TRBJ2-7, with TRBD2 matching over 9 bases. The CDR3 sequence is 15 residues long. Germline V gives CDR1 SGDLS, CDR2 YYNGEE. V shed 2 bases, J shed 6 bases, and the junction held 9 bases outside the gene matches. The CDR3 DNA sequence: TGTGCCAGCAGCGTGTCCGGGACTAGCATTGTCGAGCAGTACTTC. Encoded protein: CASSVSGTSIVEQYF.

J is TRBJ2-1 and V is TRBV9; 8 positions agree with TRBD1. The J segment lost 1 base and the V segment lost 3 bases, leaving 6 bases of the junction unmatched. Looked up from germline, CDR1 is SGDLS and CDR2 is YYNGEE. This CDR3 is 16 amino acids long. CDR3 in amino acids: CASSARQGMSYNEQFF. CDR3 DNA sequence: TGTGCCAGCAGCGCTCGACAGGGGATGTCCTACAATGAGCAGTTCTTC.

CDR3 nucleotides: TGTGCCAGTAGAATGGCGGGGTCTGGAAACACCATATATTTT. Translating it yields CASRMAGSGNTIYF. The J gene is TRBJ1-3, the V gene TRBV19, with D unclear. Germline V gene sequence: CDR1 LNHDA, CDR2 SQIVND (reference sequence). This CDR3 comprises 14 residues. V shed 6 bases and J shed 1 base, with 10 bases lying between them.

This clone was counted a single time. The CDR3: CSVEGGHGYTF. The CDR3 DNA reads TGCAGCGTTGAAGGGGGCCACGGCTACACCTTC. J is TRBJ1-2 and V is TRBV29-1; weak D call: TRBD1 (5 bases). The CDR3 length is 11 residues. Looked up from germline, CDR1 is SQVTM and CDR2 is ANQGSEA. V shed 1 base and J shed 8 bases, with 8 bases lying between them. Full variable domain (missing parts from reference TRBV29-1 and TRBJ1-2): SAVISQKPSRDICQRGTSLTIQCQVDSQVTMMFWYRQQPGQSLTLIATANQGSEATYESGFVIDKFPISRPNLTFSTLTVSNMSPEDSSIYLCSVEGGHGYTFGSGTRLTVV.

CDR3 protein: CASSISSGPYNEQFF. The CDR3 bases are TGTGCCAGTAGCATCAGTAGCGGACCTTACAATGAGCAGTTCTTC. The chain recombines TRBV19 with TRBJ2-1; D may be TRBD2 (6 bases). CDR1 and CDR2 from the germline V gene are LNHDA and SQIVND (reference sequence). The V end lost 6 bases, the J end lost 4 bases, and 16 bases lay between the germline ends. The CDR3 contains 15 residues.

The chain uses TRBV18 and TRBJ2-7; 7 bases match TRBD1. Germline V CDR1 and CDR2: KGHSH, LQKENI. V lost 8 bases to trimming and J lost 2 bases; unmatched junction nucleotides: 6. The CDR3 sequence is 13 residues long. CDR3 in DNA: TGTGCCAGCACCGGGACAGAAGCCTACGAGCAGTACTTC. Its protein is CASTGTEAYEQYF.

The chain has TRBV6-6 and TRBJ2-3, with 8 bases matching TRBD1. The CDR3 totals 13 residues. With 5 bases clipped from V and 7 bases from J, the junction kept 5 bases outside the gene matches. Germline V gene lookup returns CDR1 MNHNY and CDR2 SVGAGI (reference sequence). CDR3 nucleotide sequence: TGTGCCAGCAGTCAAACAGGGGGGAATACGCAGTATTTT. This sequence encodes CASSQTGGNTQYF.

This sequence joins TRBV7-9 and TRBJ2-5; D is unresolved. The CDR3 sequence is 11 residues long. Germline CDR1 and CDR2: SEHNR and FQNEAQ (reference sequence). Trimming removed 9 bases from V and 4 bases from J, with 9 bases in between. The CDR3: CASDLGETQYF. The CDR3, as DNA: TGTGCCAGTGACCTCGGAGAGACCCAGTACTTC.

The chain couples TRBV7-2 to TRBJ2-7; D not certain. Trimming cost V 3 bases and J 0 bases, with 6 bases left between them. The germline V gene has CDR1 SGHTA and CDR2 FQGNSA. The CDR3 totals 13 residues. CDR3 protein: CASSFLSSYEQYF. Written as DNA, the CDR3 is TGTGCCAGCAGCTTCCTAAGCTCCTACGAGCAGTACTTC.

The V and J genes are TRBV7-2 and TRBJ2-7; unclear D gene. This CDR3 region has 13 residues. V was shortened by 1 base and J by 5 bases, with 9 bases between the two germline ends. Germline V lookup: CDR1 SGHTA, CDR2 FQGNSA. The CDR3 region is CASSLGAVDEQYF. The CDR3 DNA follows: TGTGCCAGCAGCTTAGGGGCAGTTGACGAGCAGTACTTC.

The J gene is TRBJ2-1, the V gene TRBV2; unclear D gene. With 5 bases removed from V and 10 bases from J, the gap between germline ends came to 9 bases. The length of the CDR3 is 11 residues. Per the germline V gene, CDR1 is SNHLY and CDR2 is FYNNEI. The CDR3 region has the DNA TGTGCCAGCAGTCCCCTAGGCGAGCAGTTCTTC. Translation gives CASSPLGEQFF.

This chain uses TRBV5-4 with TRBJ2-5, with TRBD2 matching 11 bases. Germline assignment: CDR1 SGHNT and CDR2 YYREEE (reference sequence). The length of the CDR3 is 16 residues. Trimming removed 2 bases from V and 1 base from J; junction bases left unmatched: 4. Written as DNA, the CDR3 is TGTGCCAGCAGCTTCGGGACTAGCGGACTCCAAGAGACCCAGTACTTC. Its protein is CASSFGTSGLQETQYF.

V is TRBV4-3 and J is TRBJ2-1, with a weak D call TRBD2 (5 bases). Trimming removed 0 bases from V and 13 bases from J, with 16 bases in between. CDR1 is LGHNA, CDR2 YSLEER, per germline. The CDR3 is 14 residues long. The CDR3 loop is CASSQERVGSAQFF. The CDR3 DNA reads as TGCGCCAGCAGCCAAGAGAGGGTAGGGAGCGCACAGTTCTTC.

The chain is built from TRBV5-6 and TRBJ1-5; D is unclear. This CDR3 comprises 15 residues. Germline V gene lookup returns CDR1 SGHDT and CDR2 YYEEEE. Trimming cost V 0 bases and J 0 bases, with 7 bases left between them. The CDR3 DNA reads as TGTGCCAGCAGCTTGGCATCGTATAGCAATCAGCCCCAGCATTTT. Translation gives CASSLASYSNQPQHF.

This clone was recorded a few times. The chain uses TRBV6-1 and TRBJ2-3; TRBD2 matches 11 bases. CDR3 size: 15 residues. Germline values: CDR1 MNHNS, CDR2 SASEGT. V lost 5 bases to trimming and J lost 5 bases; unmatched junction nucleotides: 6. As DNA, the CDR3 is TGTGCCAGCAGTTTAGCGGGAGGGCCCGGAGATACGCAGTATTTT. It specifies CASSLAGGPGDTQYF.

This clone was recorded only once. The chain combines TRBV7-9 with TRBJ2-7, with TRBD2 as a possible D gene (5 bases). The CDR3 is 14 amino acids. V dropped 5 bases and J dropped 0 bases, with 11 bases sitting between them. The germline CDR1 and CDR2 sequences are SEHNR and FQNEAQ (reference sequence). The CDR3 DNA sequence: TGTGCCAGCAGCCTCGGACTGAGCTCCTACGAGCAGTACTTC. Its translation is CASSLGLSSYEQYF.

This clone was seen a few times. The gene calls are TRBV4-1 and TRBJ1-2; D call uncertain. The CDR3 sequence is 13 residues long. V was shortened by 0 bases and J by 4 bases, with 6 bases between the two germline ends. CDR1 and CDR2 (germline): MGHRA, YSYEKL. As DNA, the CDR3 is TGCGCCAGCAGCCAAGATCCGAGCTATGGCTACACCTTC. This gives the protein CASSQDPSYGYTF.

The chain joins TRBV4-2 to TRBJ1-2; TRBD1 matches 8 bases. The CDR3 extends over 17 amino acids. The V segment lost 0 bases and the J segment 3 bases; nucleotides outside the gene matches: 9. The germline V gene has CDR1 LGHNA and CDR2 YNFKEQ. The CDR3 loop reads CASSQDLGAGGDYGYTF. The CDR3 bases are TGTGCCAGCAGCCAAGATTTAGGGGCAGGGGGCGACTATGGCTACACCTTC.

The chain has TRBV2 and TRBJ1-1; weak D call: TRBD1 (5 bases). This CDR3 has 11 residues. Germline CDR1 SNHLY, CDR2 FYNNEI. Trimming took off 8 bases at V and 7 bases at J, with 11 bases between the two ends. The CDR3: CASQSGHEAFF. The CDR3 DNA reads as TGTGCCAGCCAATCGGGGCATGAAGCTTTCTTT.

This clone was detected only once. This rearrangement joins TRBV4-1 to TRBJ1-5; no clear D gene. Germline V gene data show CDR1 as MGHRA and CDR2 as YSYEKL. The germline V and J ends were trimmed by 0 bases and 7 bases, with 13 bases remaining between them. The CDR3 contains 15 residues. The CDR3 sequence is CASSQDPGLIQPQHF. The CDR3 nucleotides read TGCGCCAGCAGCCAAGACCCGGGGTTAATACAGCCCCAGCATTTT.